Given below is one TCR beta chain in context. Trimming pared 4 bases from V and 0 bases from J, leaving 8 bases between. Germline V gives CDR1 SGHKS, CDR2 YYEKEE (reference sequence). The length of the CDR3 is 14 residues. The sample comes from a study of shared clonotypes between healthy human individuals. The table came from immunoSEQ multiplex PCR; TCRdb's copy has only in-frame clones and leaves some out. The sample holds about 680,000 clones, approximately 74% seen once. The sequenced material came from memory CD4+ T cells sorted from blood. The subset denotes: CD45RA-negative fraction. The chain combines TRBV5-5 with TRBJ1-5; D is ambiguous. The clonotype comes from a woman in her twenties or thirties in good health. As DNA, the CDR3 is TGTGCCAGCAGCGCACTGGATAGCAATCAGCCCCAGCATTTT. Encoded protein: CASSALDSNQPQHF.